This T cell receptor beta chain is drawn from a study of post-analysis software for immune sequencing data. In the study overall: Included courses were relapsing-remitting and secondary progressive multiple sclerosis; progressive-relapsing multiple sclerosis was also included. Overall study results and limits: Batch-mates among the samples co-clustered strongly by F measure. Multiple sclerosis patients had significantly lower normalized Chao1 diversity than controls.

Incorporated into the TCR beta cDNA libraries were unique molecular identifiers, which served to reduce PCR and sequencing biases. The yield from approximately 1 to 10 million T cells was around 500,000 cDNA molecules in total. From the PCR reads, TCRdb called clonotypes with MiXCR, one entry per CDR3 protein. The sample lists about 540,000 distinct CDR3 sequences, less than 40% occurring once. Turning to this clonotype: Antigen unknown.

The sequenced material came from blood. This sequence originates from a girl between 2 and 17 years old with multiple sclerosis.

The CDR3 protein is CASSLRLAGGPRDEQFF. The DNA of the CDR3 is TGTGCCAGCAGCCTAAGACTAGCGGGGGGGCCGAGGGATGAGCAGTTCTTC. The V gene is TRBV11-2, the J gene TRBJ2-1, with 14 bases matching TRBD2. The CDR3 runs 17 residues. Trimming at V came to 5 bases and at J to 8 bases, leaving 11 bases not matched to a gene. CDR1 is SGHAT and CDR2 is FQNNGV in the germline V gene.